A single sample is the source of the 11 T cell receptor beta chains below, sequenced in a study of blood T cell repertoires in COVID-19. Clones were read by immunoSEQ multiplex PCR, and TCRdb kept only the in-frame ones, dropping some. The data hold some 390,000 clones, with approximately 86% observed a single time. The sample comprised peripheral blood. The receptors derive from a human donor in a cohort sampled during active COVID-19.

DNA for the CDR3: TGTGCCAGCAGCCAAGAACTAGCGGGGAGTAATGAGCAGTTCTTC. Protein product: CASSQELAGSNEQFF. The chain joins TRBV3-1 (or the pseudogene TRBV3-2) to TRBJ2-1; TRBD2 matches 10 bases. There are 15 residues in the CDR3. The J segment lost 7 bases and the V segment lost 0 bases, leaving 3 bases of the junction unmatched. The germline V gene encodes CDR1 LGHDT and CDR2 YNNKEL (reference sequence).

V is TRBV20-1 and J is TRBJ2-7; 7 nucleotides agree with TRBD2. V lost 3 bases to trimming and J lost 0 bases; unmatched junction nucleotides: 11. The germline V gene has CDR1 DFQATT and CDR2 SNEGSKA (reference sequence). CDR3 length: 16 residues. The CDR3: CSASDPNGGSSYEQYF. CDR3 DNA: TGCAGTGCTAGTGACCCCAATGGCGGGAGCTCCTACGAGCAGTACTTC.

This rearrangement joins TRBV18 to TRBJ1-3; D is undetermined. Trimming shortened V by 2 bases and J by 1 base, and 6 bases separated the two germline ends. Germline CDR1 and CDR2: KGHSH and LQKENI. There are 14 residues in the CDR3. This CDR3 reads CASSPGGSGNTIYF. CDR3 DNA: TGTGCCAGCTCACCAGGAGGATCTGGAAACACCATATATTTT.

This chain links TRBV4-2 with TRBJ1-4; no reliable D call. The CDR3 runs to 12 residues. The V gene's germline CDR1 is LGHNA and CDR2 YNFKEQ. The V end lost 1 base, the J end lost 13 bases, and 10 bases lay between the germline ends. The DNA for the CDR3 is TGTGCCAGCAGCCAAGCACATCCCCCACTGTTTTTT. Its translation: CASSQAHPPLFF.

The gene calls are TRBV28 and TRBJ1-1, with 7 bases lining up with TRBD1. This CDR3 has 15 amino acids. The trim removed 3 bases at V and 0 bases at J, leaving 4 bases unmatched. Germline V CDR1 and CDR2: MDHEN, SYDVKM. DNA of the CDR3: TGTGCCAGCAGTTTCGGCAGGGGGATGAACACTGAAGCTTTCTTT. As protein: CASSFGRGMNTEAFF.

This chain connects TRBV7-2 to TRBJ2-7; D might be TRBD2 (5 bases). Trimming took off 1 base at V and 3 bases at J, with 16 bases between the two ends. Germline values: CDR1 SGHTA, CDR2 FQGNSA. There are 16 residues in the CDR3. The CDR3 DNA reads TGTGCCAGCAGCTTAGTAGGAGGAAAAAACCACTACGAGCAGTACTTC. Encoded protein: CASSLVGGKNHYEQYF.

The gene calls are TRBV2 and TRBJ2-1; 10 bases are a match to TRBD2. Germline V gene data show CDR1 as SNHLY and CDR2 as FYNNEI. Trimming took 7 bases from V and 15 from J; bases not matched to a gene: 12. The CDR3 is 13 residues long. CDR3 loop: CASTPGGSGRLFF. CDR3 nucleotides: TGTGCCAGCACCCCAGGAGGTAGCGGGAGGTTGTTCTTC. The whole variable domain, remainder taken from reference TRBV2 and TRBJ2-1, is EPEVTQTPSHQVTQMGQEVILRCVPISNHLYFYWYRQILGQKVEFLVSFYNNEISEKSEIFDDQFSVERPDGSNFTLKIRSTKLEDSAMYFCASTPGGSGRLFFGPGTRLTVL.

This sequence joins TRBV28 and TRBJ1-2; the D gene is possibly TRBD1 (6 bases). CDR3 size: 13 residues. V gave up 2 bases and J gave up 2 bases, with 6 bases separating them. Per the germline V gene, CDR1 is MDHEN and CDR2 is SYDVKM. Written as DNA, the CDR3 is TGTGCCAGCAGTTTAACAGGGAACTATGGCTACACCTTC. Amino acid sequence: CASSLTGNYGYTF.

The rearrangement uses TRBV30 and TRBJ2-7, with 7 bases that match TRBD1. J gave up 6 bases and V 4 bases, and 12 bases lay outside the gene matches. Germline CDR1 and CDR2: GTSNPN and SVGIG (reference sequence). The CDR3 spans 14 residues. CDR3 protein: CAWNHRGFRFEQYF. DNA for the CDR3: TGTGCCTGGAATCACAGGGGTTTCCGCTTCGAGCAGTACTTC. The complete variable domain, with remaining parts taken from reference TRBV30 and TRBJ2-7, reads SQTIHQWPATLVQPVGSPLSLECTVEGTSNPNLYWYRQAAGRGLQLLFYSVGIGQISSEVPQNLSASRPQDRQFILSSKKLLLSDSGFYLCAWNHRGFRFEQYFGPGTRLTVT.

The chain links TRBV6-5 to TRBJ2-1, with 7 bases identical to TRBD2. J gave up 1 base and V 4 bases, and 4 bases lay outside the gene matches. From germline, CDR1 is MNHEY and CDR2 SVGAGI. The CDR3 has 15 amino acids. CDR3 loop: CASSSGTTSYNEQFF. In DNA, the CDR3 is TGTGCCAGCAGTTCCGGGACTACTTCCTACAATGAGCAGTTCTTC.

V is TRBV5-4 and J is TRBJ2-1, with 11 nucleotides matching TRBD2. V was clipped by 4 bases and J by 6 bases; unmatched bases: 6. This CDR3 has 15 residues. CDR1 SGHNT and CDR2 YYREEE come from the germline V gene (reference sequence). CDR3 coding DNA: TGTGCCAGCAGCAGGACTAGCGGGCAGACCAATGAGCAGTTCTTC. Translating gives CASSRTSGQTNEQFF.